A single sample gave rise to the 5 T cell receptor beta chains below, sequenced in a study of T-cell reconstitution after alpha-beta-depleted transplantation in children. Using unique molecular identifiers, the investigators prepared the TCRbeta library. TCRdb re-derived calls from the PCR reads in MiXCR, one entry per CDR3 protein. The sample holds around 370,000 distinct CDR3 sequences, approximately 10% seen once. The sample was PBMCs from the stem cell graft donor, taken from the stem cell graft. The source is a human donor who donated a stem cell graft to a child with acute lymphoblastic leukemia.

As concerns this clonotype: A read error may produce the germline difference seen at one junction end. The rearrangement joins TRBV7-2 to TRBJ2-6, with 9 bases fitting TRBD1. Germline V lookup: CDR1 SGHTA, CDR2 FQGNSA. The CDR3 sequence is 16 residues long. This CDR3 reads CASGDRVPSGANGLTF. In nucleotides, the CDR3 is TGTGCCAGCGGGGACAGGGTCCCCTCTGGGGCCAACGGCCTGACTTTC.

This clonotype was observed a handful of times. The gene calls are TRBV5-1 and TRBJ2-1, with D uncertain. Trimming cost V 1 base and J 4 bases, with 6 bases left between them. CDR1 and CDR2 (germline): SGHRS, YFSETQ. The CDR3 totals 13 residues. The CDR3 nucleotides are TGCGCCAGCAGCTTGTCGCAGTACAATGAGCAGTTCTTC. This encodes CASSLSQYNEQFF.

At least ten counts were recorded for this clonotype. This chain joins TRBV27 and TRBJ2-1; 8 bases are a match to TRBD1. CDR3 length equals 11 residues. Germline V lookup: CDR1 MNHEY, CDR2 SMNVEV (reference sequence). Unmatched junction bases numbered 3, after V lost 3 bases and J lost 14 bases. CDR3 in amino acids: CASSLGGQEFF. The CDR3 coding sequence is TGTGCCAGCAGTTTGGGGGGACAGGAGTTCTTC.

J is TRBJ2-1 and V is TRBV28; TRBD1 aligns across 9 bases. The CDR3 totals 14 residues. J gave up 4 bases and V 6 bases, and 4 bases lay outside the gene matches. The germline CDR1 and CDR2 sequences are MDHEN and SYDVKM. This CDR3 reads CASRPGQGYNEQFF. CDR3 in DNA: TGTGCCAGCAGACCGGGACAGGGTTACAATGAGCAGTTCTTC.

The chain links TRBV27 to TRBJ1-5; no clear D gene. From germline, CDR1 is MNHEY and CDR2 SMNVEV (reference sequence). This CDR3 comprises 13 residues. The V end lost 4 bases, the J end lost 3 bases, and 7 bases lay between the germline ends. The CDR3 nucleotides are TGTGCCAGCAGTTGGACCGTCAATCAGCCCCAGCATTTT. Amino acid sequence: CASSWTVNQPQHF.